The 8 T cell receptor beta chains listed next were all sequenced from one sample in a study of Graves' ophthalmopathy and Graves' hyperthyroidism. TCR beta CDR3 amplification used RNA transcripts. First-round RT-PCR used HTBI primers; second-round multiplex PCR followed. TCRdb reprocessed the multiplex PCR reads with MiXCR, giving one entry per CDR3 protein. The sample gives roughly 500,000 distinct CDR3 sequences, roughly an eighth of which show up once; over 7.5% is in the top ten. Sequencing used blood. Every receptor here comes from a woman in her twenties or thirties with Graves' ophthalmopathy.

This clonotype was detected many times. The V and J genes are TRBV6-1 and TRBJ2-7; D is undetermined. Trimming pared 7 bases from V and 7 bases from J, leaving 11 bases between. The germline CDR1 and CDR2 sequences are MNHNS and SASEGT. CDR3 length: 11 amino acids. CDR3 nucleotides: TGTGCCAGCATGCAAATATGGGAGCAGTACTTC. This translates into CASMQIWEQYF.

This clonotype occurred many times. This chain connects TRBV3-1 to TRBJ1-1, with D tentatively TRBD1 (5 bases). The CDR3 spans 12 residues. The germline V and J ends were trimmed by 4 bases and 10 bases, with 13 bases remaining between them. In germline, CDR1 is LGHDT, CDR2 YNNKEL (reference sequence). Here the CDR3 DNA reads TGTGCCAGCAGCCCAGGACCCGGGGGAGCTTTCTTT. Amino acids: CASSPGPGGAFF.

This clonotype came up many times. This chain uses TRBV6-1 with TRBJ2-2; D is uncertain. V gave up 3 bases and J gave up 4 bases, with 9 bases separating them. Germline V gene sequence: CDR1 MNHNS, CDR2 SASEGT. CDR3 length: 14 amino acids. The CDR3 sequence: CASSEAPSTGELFF. The CDR3 DNA follows: TGTGCCAGCAGTGAGGCCCCTAGCACCGGGGAGCTGTTTTTT.

This clonotype was observed many times. The chain uses TRBV6-5 and TRBJ2-7; D may be TRBD1 (6 bases). The CDR3 length is 14 residues. Trimming left V 6 bases short and J 0 bases short, with 12 bases between. Germline values: CDR1 MNHEY, CDR2 SVGAGI. CDR3 DNA: TGTGCCAGCAGGCGACAGGTTGACTCCTACGAGCAGTACTTC. Translation: CASRRQVDSYEQYF.

Details on this clonotype: A read error may explain this, as a much larger clone is one base away. The chain couples TRBV9 to TRBJ2-7, with TRBD2 identical over 9 bases. CDR1 is SGDLS, CDR2 YYNGEE, per germline. The trim removed 1 base at V and 2 bases at J, leaving 4 bases unmatched. The CDR3 has 15 amino acids. The DNA for the CDR3 is TGTGCCAGCAGCGTAAGCGGGGGGTCAACCTACGAGCAGTACTTC. Amino acid sequence: CASSVSGGSTYEQYF.

This chain connects TRBV30 to TRBJ2-5; 7 bases fit TRBD1. The V gene's germline CDR1 is GTSNPN and CDR2 SVGIG (reference sequence). The V segment lost 4 bases and the J segment 3 bases; nucleotides outside the gene matches: 5. The CDR3 runs to 13 residues. The DNA for the CDR3 is TGTGCCTGGAAACCGACAGGGAAAGAGACCCAGTACTTC. This sequence encodes CAWKPTGKETQYF. Full variable domain (remainder filled in from reference TRBV30 and TRBJ2-5): SQTIHQWPATLVQPVGSPLSLECTVEGTSNPNLYWYRQAAGRGLQLLFYSVGIGQISSEVPQNLSASRPQDRQFILSSKKLLLSDSGFYLCAWKPTGKETQYFGPGTRLLVL.

This clonotype was observed many times. The rearrangement links TRBV28 to TRBJ1-5, with 7 bases fitting TRBD1. V lost 6 bases and J lost 1; bases outside the gene matches: 15. The germline CDR1 and CDR2 sequences are MDHEN and SYDVKM. This CDR3 is built from 18 residues. CDR3 nucleotides: TGTGCCAGCAGCCGGAGGAACCTCAGGGGGAGCAGCAATCAGCCCCAGCATTTT. Its translation is CASSRRNLRGSSNQPQHF.

This clonotype has just a few counts. The V call is TRBV6-5, the J call TRBJ2-1; 8 positions agree with TRBD2. The CDR3 sequence is 13 residues long. Trimming removed 2 bases from V and 10 bases from J; junction bases left unmatched: 4. Germline loops: CDR1 MNHEY, CDR2 SVGAGI. The CDR3 coding sequence is TGTGCCAGCAGTTACAGCGGGGGCCTGGAGCAGTTCTTC. Translated, it gives CASSYSGGLEQFF.